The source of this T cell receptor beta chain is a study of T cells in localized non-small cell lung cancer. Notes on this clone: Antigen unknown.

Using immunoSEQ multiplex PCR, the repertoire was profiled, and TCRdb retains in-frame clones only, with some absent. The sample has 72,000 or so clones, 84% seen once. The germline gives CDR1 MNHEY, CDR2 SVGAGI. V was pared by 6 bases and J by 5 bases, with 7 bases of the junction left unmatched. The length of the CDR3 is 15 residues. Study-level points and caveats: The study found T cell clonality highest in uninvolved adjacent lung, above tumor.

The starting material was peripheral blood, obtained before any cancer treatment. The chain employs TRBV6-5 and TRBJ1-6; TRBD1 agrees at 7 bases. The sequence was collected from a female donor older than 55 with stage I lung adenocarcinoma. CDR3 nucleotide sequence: TGTGCCAGCAGGGAACAGGGGAAAAATAATTCACCCCTCCACTTT. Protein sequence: CASREQGKNNSPLHF.